This T cell receptor beta chain is from a study of T cells in Graves' hyperthyroidism and ophthalmopathy. Study overall: Pretreatment peripheral blood was obtained at initial diagnosis.

CDR1 and CDR2 from the germline V gene are SGHAT and FQDESV (reference sequence). The CDR3 is made up of 13 amino acids. V lost 3 bases and J lost 3, with 9 bases in between. Across 18 months, stable Graves' hyperthyroidism was marked by no progression to ophthalmopathy. This clonotype was picked up many times. Amplified TCR beta CDR3 regions derived from RNA transcripts. First-round RT-PCR targeting the TCR CDR3 was performed with the HTBI primer set. TCRdb re-called the multiplex PCR reads with MiXCR, one entry per CDR3 protein. This table holds nearly 750,000 distinct CDR3 sequences, roughly 32% found once.

The source is a woman between 35 and 50 years old with Graves' hyperthyroidism. The rearrangement links TRBV11-1 to TRBJ2-7; D call uncertain. Sequencing was performed on blood. This chain's CDR3 is CASSLTLYYEQYF. The CDR3 region has the DNA TGTGCCAGCAGCTTGACCCTCTACTACGAGCAGTACTTC.